This T cell receptor beta chain was retrieved from a study of T cell changes during pregnancy in multiple sclerosis. This table comes from immunoSEQ multiplex PCR, and its TCRdb copy is limited to in-frame clones, with some not included. The sample records some 43,000 clones, roughly 90% being singletons. In its sample, this clone was seen a few times. The germline CDR1 and CDR2 sequences are MRHNA and SNTAGT. The V and J ends lost 6 bases and 0 bases respectively, with 12 bases between them. This CDR3 region has 15 residues. The TCR comes from a female donor in good health, enrolled as a control in a pregnancy study. The rearrangement uses TRBV6-4 and TRBJ2-1; D remains unclear. Material: peripheral blood, obtained in the first trimester of pregnancy. CDR3 in DNA: TGTGCCAGCAGCCCCTTCGAGAGCTCCTACAATGAGCAGTTCTTC. It translates to CASSPFESSYNEQFF.